Sequencing of this TCR beta chain was carried out in a study of beta chain features in type 1 diabetes. Study results and limitations: Cells with high TCR expression could be over-represented by cDNA sequencing. Within the patient group, naive, central memory and Treg TCRB repertoires appeared more similar to each other than within healthy donors.

The CDR3 contains 16 residues. V shed 4 bases, J shed 3 bases, and the junction held 11 bases outside the gene matches. Germline V gives CDR1 SGHNT, CDR2 YYREEE (reference sequence). Expressed TCRB transcripts were sequenced after all isolated RNA was converted to cDNA. TCRdb's table, derived via immunoSEQ multiplex PCR, lists solely in-frame clones and lacks some. The table records more than 130,000 clones, about 7% of them present only once. Via CD45RO/CCR7/CD25/CD127/CD95/CD27, cells of the CD4+ naive, central memory, regulatory and stem cell-like memory subsets were sorted. Remarks on this clone: Its antigen remains unidentified.

The rearrangement joins TRBV5-4 to TRBJ2-7; 9 bases align to TRBD2. The clonotype comes from a woman between 25 and 40 years old in good health. Sequences were obtained from central memory CD4+ T cells from blood. The CDR3, as DNA: TGTGCCAGCAGCCCCCCCGGGGCTAGCGGGGACTACGAGCAGTACTTC. This codes for CASSPPGASGDYEQYF.